This TCR beta chain appears in the sequencing data of a study of PD-L1 blockade in urothelial cancer. For the study at large: Of 30 or so patients, twenty-five were males with bladder-origin urothelial cancer.

Findings and limits, study-wide: Tumor-associated clones in blood expanded more at 3 weeks in durable-benefit patients.

This clone was detected once. Its antigen is unidentified. The germline CDR1 and CDR2 sequences are GTSNPN and SVGIG (reference sequence). The CDR3 totals 13 residues. The ends were cut back, 4 bases at V and 1 base at J, with 11 bases in the middle. Time point given: peripheral blood 6 weeks after treatment start. This table comes from immunoSEQ multiplex PCR, and its TCRdb copy is limited to in-frame clones, with some not included. Of more than 95,000 clones in the sample, around 86% were seen once. The TCR was taken from a man aged 45-65 years with urothelial cancer. Sequenced here: PBMCs, sampled around atezolizumab (anti-PD-L1) treatment. This chain joins TRBV30 and TRBJ2-7; D remains ambiguous. CDR3 region: CAWNLVASYEQYF. The CDR3 nucleotides are TGTGCCTGGAACTTGGTTGCGTCCTACGAGCAGTACTTC.